This is a list of T cell receptor beta chains from one sample in a study of cytomegalovirus exposure and HLA in healthy donors. Assay: immunoSEQ multiplex PCR; the TCRdb copy retains only in-frame clones and omits some. The sample includes about 110,000 clones, over 70% of them seen just once. The source material was PBMCs. The receptors shown here come from a male donor in good health and CMV-seropositive. CDR3s include the opening cysteine and the closing phenylalanine or tryptophan. The D gene is left open where the match is weak. The size entry is marked missing in some rows and otherwise reads once, few, many or a size class.

CDR3 length,D gene,J gene,clone size,V gene,CDR3 DNA,CDR3 protein
14,TRBD1,TRBJ2-1,once,TRBV6-5,TGTGCCAGCACAGGGGGCTTGGGTCGCAATGAGCAGTTCTTC,CASTGGLGRNEQFF
13,TRBD1,TRBJ2-7,NA,TRBV7-2,TGTGCCAGCAGCCCGGGACAGACCTACGAGCAGTACTTC,CASSPGQTYEQYF
15,TRBD1,TRBJ1-5,few,TRBV2,TGTGCCAGCAGGGGACAGGGTAGCAGCAATCAGCCCCAGCATTTT,CASRGQGSSNQPQHF
15,NA,TRBJ1-1,NA,TRBV18,TGTGCCAGCTCAATCCCCGAGGTTTGGGGGGCTGAAGCTTTCTTT,CASSIPEVWGAEAFF
15,NA,TRBJ2-7,few,TRBV4-3,TGCGCCAGCAGCCGCGAAGTAGGGAGCTCCTACGAGCAGTACTTC,CASSREVGSSYEQYF
14,NA,TRBJ2-4,NA,TRBV7-2,TGTGCCAGCAGCATCGGGGGAGCGCAAAACATTCAGTACTTC,CASSIGGAQNIQYF
14,NA,TRBJ1-1,NA,TRBV7-9,TGTGCCAGCAGCTTAGTTCTTCCGGACACTGAAGCTTTCTTT,CASSLVLPDTEAFF
13,NA,TRBJ2-7,many,TRBV6-5,TGTGCCAGCAGTTACGGACAGAGCTACGAGCAGTACTTC,CASSYGQSYEQYF
16,TRBD1,TRBJ1-1,NA,TRBV2,TGTGCCAGCATCCTGAAGGGTGGGACAGTGAACACTGAAGCTTTCTTT,CASILKGGTVNTEAFF
16,TRBD1,TRBJ1-1,NA,TRBV7-2,TGTGCCAGCAGCTTACTGACAGGGGGGGTCAACACTGAAGCTTTCTTT,CASSLLTGGVNTEAFF
14,TRBD2,TRBJ2-3,NA,TRBV29-1,TGCAGCTCTGGGCGGGGGGGCCGCACAGATACGCAGTATTTT,CSSGRGGRTDTQYF
17,NA,TRBJ2-1,few,TRBV2,TGTGCCAGCAGTGCCGAGACCCAGGTCAGTCCCTACAATGAGCAGTTCTTC,CASSAETQVSPYNEQFF
13,NA,TRBJ2-1,NA,TRBV27,TGTGCCAGCAGGGCCCGAGGGAACAATGAGCAGTTCTTC,CASRARGNNEQFF
15,TRBD2,TRBJ2-1,NA,TRBV9,TGTGCCAGCAGCGTAGTAGCGGGGGGGCCTGGTGAGCAGTTCTTC,CASSVVAGGPGEQFF
14,NA,TRBJ2-7,NA,TRBV19,TGTGCCAGTAGTATCAGGCAGGGAACCTACGAGCAGTACTTC,CASSIRQGTYEQYF
19,NA,TRBJ2-3,NA,TRBV6-1,TGTGCCAGCAGTGAAGCGAAGTTGATAGGCGACAGAAACACAGATACGCAGTATTTT,CASSEAKLIGDRNTDTQYF
11,NA,TRBJ1-1,NA,TRBV5-6,TGTGCCAGCAGCCGGAACACTGAAGCTTTCTTT,CASSRNTEAFF
16,NA,TRBJ2-5,NA,TRBV25-1,TGTGCCAGCAGTGAACGTCAGGGGAGAGGAAAAGAGACCCAGTACTTC,CASSERQGRGKETQYF